These 26 T cell receptor beta chains share one sample of origin, sequenced in a study of radiotherapy plus CTLA-4 blockade in lung cancer. TCRdb keeps only in-frame clones here, not all; method: immunoSEQ multiplex PCR. The sample has roughly 80,000 clones; around 76% are singletons. Here the sequenced sample was peripheral blood, taken from a patient treated with radiotherapy plus ipilimumab. The receptors were sampled from a human donor with non-small cell lung cancer who had a partial response to radiotherapy plus ipilimumab. Some clones in this sample may be carry-over from other donors' samples.

CDR3 in amino acids: CASKEEYSNQPQHF. CDR3 nucleotides: TGTGCCAGCAAGGAGGAGTATAGCAATCAGCCCCAGCATTTT. The genes are TRBV2 and TRBJ1-5; D is unresolved. This CDR3 region has 14 residues. Trimming took off 7 bases at V and 0 bases at J, with 10 bases between the two ends. Germline V gene data show CDR1 as SNHLY and CDR2 as FYNNEI.

The chain joins TRBV19 to TRBJ1-4; TRBD1 is a possible D gene (6 bases). The V end was cut by 5 bases, the J end by 6 bases, with 19 bases between. The CDR3 runs to 16 residues. Germline CDR1 LNHDA, CDR2 SQIVND (reference sequence). The CDR3: CASSLYLQGSDEKLFF. The CDR3 DNA reads TGTGCCAGTAGTCTCTACCTACAGGGTTCAGATGAAAAACTGTTTTTT.

CDR3 DNA: TGTGCCAGCAGACCTAGCGGGGCGAACACCGGGGAGCTGTTTTTT. Amino acids: CASRPSGANTGELFF. The J gene is TRBJ2-2, the V gene TRBV6-5, with 9 bases matching TRBD2. CDR1 and CDR2 from the germline V gene are MNHEY and SVGAGI. V shed 6 bases and J 0 bases; nucleotides not matched to a gene: 2. The CDR3 sequence is 15 residues long.

The V and J genes are TRBV5-1 and TRBJ2-7; a possible D gene is TRBD2 (6 bases). CDR1 and CDR2 (germline): SGHRS, YFSETQ. V was shortened by 4 bases and J by 2 bases, with 13 bases between the two germline ends. This CDR3 spans 14 amino acids. Here the CDR3 reads CASSLVADPYEQYF. For the CDR3, the DNA is TGCGCCAGCAGCCTGGTAGCGGACCCCTACGAGCAGTACTTC.

The chain employs TRBV19 and TRBJ1-2, with D perhaps matching TRBD1 (6 bases). The V gene's germline CDR1 is LNHDA and CDR2 SQIVND (reference sequence). The V gene lost 5 bases and the J gene lost 4 bases, with 17 bases spanning the gap. CDR3 size: 15 residues. The CDR3 spells CASSGNRDTVYGYTF. The CDR3 DNA follows: TGTGCCAGTAGTGGGAACCGGGACACTGTCTATGGCTACACCTTC.

This chain joins TRBV7-2 and TRBJ2-1, with 13 bases matching TRBD2. J was trimmed by 7 bases and V by 4 bases; bases with no gene match: 7. This CDR3 spans 16 amino acids. From germline, CDR1 is SGHTA and CDR2 FQGNSA. CDR3 in DNA: TGTGCCAGCAGCTCCCTCCCGGGACTAGCGGGGAATGAGCAGTTCTTC. Amino acid sequence: CASSSLPGLAGNEQFF.

Written as DNA, the CDR3 is TGTGCCAGCCCCCCGTTTAGTGGGGCAAATTTATATAGCAATCAGCCCCAGCATTTT. Translating gives CASPPFSGANLYSNQPQHF. This rearrangement joins TRBV9 to TRBJ1-5; D perhaps matches TRBD1 (5 bases). V lost 7 bases and J 0 bases, leaving 26 bases between the germline ends. The germline V gene encodes CDR1 SGDLS and CDR2 YYNGEE. The CDR3 consists of 19 residues.

The rearrangement links TRBV11-2 to TRBJ2-5, with 13 positions matching TRBD2. The CDR3 sequence is 17 residues long. The germline V gene encodes CDR1 SGHAT and CDR2 FQNNGV. The trim removed 9 bases at V and 5 bases at J, leaving 15 bases unmatched. The CDR3 sequence: CASTLRGGLAGTETQYF. The CDR3 DNA follows: TGTGCCAGTACCCTCCGGGGGGGACTAGCGGGAACGGAGACCCAGTACTTC.

This clone was observed a few times. This chain connects TRBV7-3 to TRBJ2-1, with TRBD2 identical over 8 bases. V trimming: 5 bases; J trimming: 10 bases; junction bases outside the gene matches: 13. The CDR3 is 15 residues long. Per germline, CDR1 SGHTA and CDR2 FQGTGA. In DNA form, the CDR3 reads TGTGCCAGCAGCCCCGGTCTACCGGGAGGGTTAGAGCAGTTCTTC. Encoded protein: CASSPGLPGGLEQFF. The full variable domain, in which reference TRBV7-3 and TRBJ2-1 provide the parts outside the CDR3, is GAGVSQTPSNKVTEKGKYVELRCDPISGHTALYWYRQSLGQGPEFLIYFQGTGAADDSGLPNDRFFAVRPEGSVSTLKIQRTERGDSAVYLCASSPGLPGGLEQFFGPGTRLTVL.

The CDR3 nucleotides are TGTGCCAGCAGTTTCGACAATTATGGCTACACCTTC. This sequence encodes CASSFDNYGYTF. The chain combines TRBV6-1 with TRBJ1-2, with D hard to call. CDR1 is MNHNS, CDR2 SASEGT, per germline. Trimming pared 5 bases from V and 5 bases from J, leaving 9 bases between. This CDR3 has 12 amino acids.

The chain recombines TRBV11-2 with TRBJ2-6; D is possibly TRBD1 (5 bases). Germline loops: CDR1 SGHAT, CDR2 FQNNGV. The ends were cut back, 3 bases at V and 4 bases at J, with 10 bases in the middle. The CDR3 is made up of 15 amino acids. CDR3 nucleotide sequence: TGTGCCAGCAGCTTTTGGGGCTCCGGGGCCAACGTCCTGACTTTC. It translates to CASSFWGSGANVLTF.

The J gene is TRBJ2-3, the V gene TRBV6-6; D is uncertain. V was trimmed by 0 bases and J by 0 bases, leaving 10 bases between them. CDR1 MNHNY and CDR2 SVGAGI come from the germline V gene (reference sequence). CDR3 length: 16 residues. CDR3: CASSYSRLASTDTQYF. The CDR3 DNA reads as TGTGCCAGCAGTTACTCGAGGCTGGCAAGCACAGATACGCAGTATTTT.

The chain has TRBV5-6 and TRBJ2-1; D remains ambiguous. Trimming left V 2 bases short and J 0 bases short, with 12 bases between. Germline V gives CDR1 SGHDT, CDR2 YYEEEE. CDR3 size: 16 residues. As DNA, the CDR3 is TGTGCCAGCAGCTTCAGTGGCCTGCTCTCCTACAATGAGCAGTTCTTC. Its translation is CASSFSGLLSYNEQFF.

V and J are TRBV12-2 and TRBJ2-7; TRBD2, as called in the table, went unchecked against the DNA. TRBV12-2 is listed as a pseudogene. The CDR3 spans 15 residues. In DNA form, the CDR3 reads TGTGCAAGTCGCTTAGAGGGACTAGCGGGGTCCGAGCAGTACTTC. It is translated as CASRLEGLAGSEQYF.

In its sample, this clone was seen once. The genes are TRBV7-9 and TRBJ1-1; D is unclear. In germline, CDR1 is SEHNR, CDR2 FQNEAQ (reference sequence). Trimming removed 6 bases at V and 1 base at J, with 9 bases between. The CDR3 loop spans 13 amino acids. The CDR3 DNA reads TGTGCCAGCAGTCCCCGAGCGAACACTGAAGCTTTCTTT. Translating it yields CASSPRANTEAFF.

Only a few counts were recorded for this clone. The chain links TRBV2 to TRBJ1-4; D is uncertain. Deletions cut 10 bases from V and 5 bases from J, with 17 bases between. This CDR3 contains 14 residues. CDR1 SNHLY and CDR2 FYNNEI come from the germline V gene. The CDR3 region is CATMGDGNNEKLFF. For the CDR3, the DNA is TGTGCCACCATGGGCGACGGAAACAATGAAAAACTGTTTTTT.

The rearrangement uses TRBV19 and TRBJ1-6; 7 nucleotides match TRBD1. V was clipped by 2 bases and J by 8 bases; unmatched bases: 6. The V gene's germline CDR1 is LNHDA and CDR2 SQIVND (reference sequence). This CDR3 contains 15 residues. In DNA form, the CDR3 reads TGTGCCAGTAGTATACAGGGGGACGGGTATTCACCCCTCCACTTT. It encodes CASSIQGDGYSPLHF. Full variable domain (rest looked up from reference TRBV19 and TRBJ1-6): DGGITQSPKYLFRKEGQNVTLSCEQNLNHDAMYWYRQDPGQGLRLIYYSQIVNDFQKGDIAEGYSVSREKKESFPLTVTSAQKNPTAFYLCASSIQGDGYSPLHFGNGTRLTVT.

The chain couples TRBV9 to TRBJ2-3, with 11 bases matching TRBD2. The V segment lost 0 bases and the J segment 6 bases; nucleotides outside the gene matches: 9. This CDR3 region has 17 residues. Germline loops: CDR1 SGDLS, CDR2 YYNGEE. DNA for the CDR3: TGTGCCAGCAGCGTAGGGGTAGCGGGAGGGTCGAGGGATACGCAGTATTTT. Amino acid sequence: CASSVGVAGGSRDTQYF.

V and J are TRBV5-1 and TRBJ2-3, with D possibly TRBD2 on 6 matching bases. Looked up from germline, CDR1 is SGHRS and CDR2 is YFSETQ. The germline V and J ends were trimmed by 0 bases and 0 bases, with 8 bases remaining between them. The CDR3 totals 15 residues. The CDR3 spells CASSLGGDSTDTQYF. The DNA for the CDR3 is TGCGCCAGCAGCTTGGGGGGGGATAGCACAGATACGCAGTATTTT.

V gene TRBV7-6 combines with J gene TRBJ2-3; TRBD1 matches 8 bases. CDR1 and CDR2 from the germline V gene are SGHVS and FNYEAQ. The CDR3 is 15 amino acids. J was trimmed by 3 bases and V by 0 bases; bases with no gene match: 2. The CDR3 sequence is CASSLAQGATDTQYF. Here the CDR3 DNA reads TGTGCCAGCAGCTTAGCGCAGGGGGCAACAGATACGCAGTATTTT.

This sequence joins TRBV10-2 and TRBJ2-1; 7 positions match TRBD2. The CDR3 is 17 amino acids. Germline V lookup: CDR1 WSHSY, CDR2 SAAADI. After removal of 0 bases from V and 0 bases from J, the junction contained 5 bases not matched to a gene. CDR3 protein: CASSESWGGSSYNEQFF. In DNA form, the CDR3 reads TGCGCCAGCAGTGAGTCGTGGGGCGGGAGCTCCTACAATGAGCAGTTCTTC.

J is TRBJ1-5 and V is TRBV7-2, with 8 bases aligning to TRBD1. The CDR3 extends over 15 amino acids. Germline trimming cut 1 base from V and 7 bases from J; bases unmatched to any gene: 6. Per the germline V gene, CDR1 is SGHTA and CDR2 is FQGNSA. CDR3 nucleotide sequence: TGTGCCAGCAGCTTAGGGCAGGGGGCTGGGCAGCCCCAGCATTTT. Its translation: CASSLGQGAGQPQHF.

The chain combines TRBV10-3 with TRBJ1-6; D might be TRBD1 (6 bases). The germline V gene has CDR1 ENHRY and CDR2 SYGVKD. This CDR3 spans 15 amino acids. Trimming removed 5 bases from V and 7 bases from J, with 15 bases in between. The CDR3 here is CAISLNRDTNSPLHF. CDR3 DNA: TGTGCCATCAGTCTTAATCGGGACACCAATTCACCCCTCCACTTT.

This chain joins TRBV7-2 and TRBJ2-5; 7 bases line up with TRBD1. Germline lookup yields CDR1 SGHTA and CDR2 FQGNSA. The V segment lost 2 bases and the J segment 3 bases; nucleotides outside the gene matches: 3. The CDR3 loop spans 14 amino acids. Here the CDR3 DNA reads TGTGCCAGCAGCTTATTTGGGACAGAAGAGACCCAGTACTTC. Translation: CASSLFGTEETQYF. The variable domain in full, with the rest retrieved from reference TRBV7-2 and TRBJ2-5, is GAGVSQSPSNKVTEKGKDVELRCDPISGHTALYWYRQSLGQGLEFLIYFQGNSAPDKSGLPSDRFSAERTGGSVSTLTIQRTQQEDSAVYLCASSLFGTEETQYFGPGTRLLVL.

This clone showed up just once. The chain has TRBV6-5 and TRBJ1-5; D might be TRBD1 (5 bases). V gave up 4 bases and J gave up 2 bases, with 15 bases separating them. Germline assignment: CDR1 MNHEY and CDR2 SVGAGI. CDR3 length: 16 amino acids. The CDR3 sequence is CASSSTGGLGNQPQHF. The CDR3 nucleotides are TGTGCCAGCAGTTCCACCGGGGGATTGGGCAATCAGCCCCAGCATTTT.

The rearrangement uses TRBV6-4 and TRBJ2-1; D not resolved. This CDR3 contains 13 residues. Trimming stripped 3 bases from V and 4 bases from J, with 7 bases between. Germline V gene sequence: CDR1 MRHNA, CDR2 SNTAGT. DNA of the CDR3: TGTGCCAGCAGTGAGTCGACTTACAATGAGCAGTTCTTC. The encoded protein is CASSESTYNEQFF.